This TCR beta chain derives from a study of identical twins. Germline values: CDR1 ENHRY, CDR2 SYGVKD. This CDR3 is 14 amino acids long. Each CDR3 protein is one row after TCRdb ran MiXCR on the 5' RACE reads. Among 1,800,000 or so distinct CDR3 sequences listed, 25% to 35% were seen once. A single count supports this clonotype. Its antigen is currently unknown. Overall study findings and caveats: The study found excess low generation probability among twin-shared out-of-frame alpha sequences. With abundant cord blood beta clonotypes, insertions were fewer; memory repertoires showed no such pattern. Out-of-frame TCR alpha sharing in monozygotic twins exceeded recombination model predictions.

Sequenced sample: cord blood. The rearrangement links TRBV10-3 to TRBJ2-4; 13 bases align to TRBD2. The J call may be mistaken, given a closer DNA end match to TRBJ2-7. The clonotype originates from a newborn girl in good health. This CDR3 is CASQLAGGPVEQYF. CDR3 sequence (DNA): TGTGCCTCTCAACTAGCGGGAGGGCCGGTCGAGCAGTACTTC.